This is a list of T cell receptor beta chains from one sample in a study of OX40 agonist ivuxolimab in advanced cancers. This table comes from immunoSEQ multiplex PCR, and its TCRdb copy is limited to in-frame clones, with some not included. Among 85,000 to 130,000 clones, less than 95% were seen once, and the ten largest hold 0.31%. The source was CD4+ or CD8+ T cells sorted from blood, collected in a trial of the OX40 agonist ivuxolimab. Receptor source: an adult with an advanced solid tumor such as melanoma, head and neck, liver or kidney cancer. The CDR3 runs from the conserved cysteine through the conserved F or W. The D gene is left open where the match is weak. Clone size appears in some rows only: once, few, many, or a class for an expanded clone.

size: -; D: TRBD2; J: TRBJ2-6; V: TRBV7-2; CDR3: CASSLALGTSGASGANVLTF; DNA: TGTGCCAGCAGCTTAGCGCTCGGGACTAGCGGAGCCTCTGGGGCCAACGTCCTGACTTTC
size: -; D: TRBD1; J: TRBJ1-1; V: TRBV25-1; CDR3: CASSKRQGRGAEAFF; DNA: TGTGCCAGCAGTAAGAGACAGGGGAGAGGAGCTGAAGCTTTCTTT
size: -; D: -; J: TRBJ2-1; V: TRBV7-3; CDR3: CASSPGSNHEQFF; DNA: TGTGCCAGCAGCCCCGGTAGCAACCATGAGCAGTTCTTC
size: -; D: -; J: TRBJ2-5; V: TRBV9; CDR3: CASSVIPSHFIETQYF; DNA: TGTGCCAGCAGCGTAATACCCTCGCACTTCATAGAGACCCAGTACTTC
size: -; D: -; J: TRBJ2-5; V: TRBV7-9; CDR3: CASSLVKPRETQYF; DNA: TGTGCCAGCAGCTTAGTGAAGCCTCGAGAGACCCAGTACTTC
size: -; D: TRBD2; J: TRBJ2-2; V: TRBV5-1; CDR3: CASSLETSGPNTGELFF; DNA: TGCGCCAGCAGCTTGGAAACTAGCGGGCCGAACACCGGGGAGCTGTTTTTT
size: -; D: TRBD1; J: TRBJ1-5; V: TRBV10-3; CDR3: CAIIQTGSNQPQHF; DNA: TGTGCCATCATACAGACAGGGAGCAATCAGCCCCAGCATTTT
size: -; D: TRBD1; J: TRBJ2-1; V: TRBV11-2; CDR3: CASSLVQGVAEQFF; DNA: TGTGCCAGCAGCTTAGTACAGGGGGTGGCTGAGCAGTTCTTC
size: -; D: TRBD1; J: TRBJ1-1; V: TRBV7-9; CDR3: CASAQTGFNTEAFF; DNA: TGTGCCAGCGCTCAGACAGGGTTCAACACTGAAGCTTTCTTT
size: -; D: -; J: TRBJ1-1; V: TRBV11-2; CDR3: CASSFRGQNTEAFF; DNA: TGTGCCAGCAGCTTCAGAGGACAGAACACTGAAGCTTTCTTT
size: -; D: TRBD1; J: TRBJ2-7; V: TRBV18; CDR3: CASSPWDRVTEQYF; DNA: TGTGCCAGCTCACCATGGGACAGGGTAACCGAGCAGTACTTC
size: -; D: TRBD2; J: TRBJ2-1; V: TRBV18; CDR3: CASSPLPLLAGGGNEQFF; DNA: TGTGCCAGCTCACCACTACCTCTGCTAGCGGGAGGGGGCAATGAGCAGTTCTTC
size: -; D: -; J: TRBJ2-1; V: TRBV6-6; CDR3: CASSRIYNEQFF; DNA: TGTGCCAGCAGCCGTATATACAATGAGCAGTTCTTC
size: -; D: -; J: TRBJ2-7; V: TRBV11-3; CDR3: CASRVGLYYEQYF; DNA: TGTGCCAGCAGGGTCGGACTCTACTACGAGCAGTACTTC
size: -; D: TRBD1; J: TRBJ2-1; V: TRBV5-1; CDR3: CASSLQTGGGYNEQFF; DNA: TGCGCCAGCAGCCTTCAGACAGGGGGAGGCTACAATGAGCAGTTCTTC
size: -; D: TRBD1; J: TRBJ1-2; V: TRBV7-7; CDR3: CASSEGQILYGYTF; DNA: TGTGCCAGCAGCGAGGGACAGATTCTCTATGGCTACACCTTC
size: once; D: TRBD1; J: TRBJ1-4; V: TRBV6-5; CDR3: CASSYSTGVTNEKLFF; DNA: TGTGCCAGCAGTTACTCAACAGGGGTAACTAATGAAAAACTGTTTTTT
size: -; D: -; J: TRBJ2-1; V: TRBV15; CDR3: CATSRDGGVGGRSSYNEQFF; DNA: TGTGCCACCAGCAGAGATGGAGGTGTCGGTGGCCGGAGCTCCTACAATGAGCAGTTCTTC
size: -; D: -; J: TRBJ2-1; V: TRBV6-6; CDR3: CASSYGGQGQNEQFF; DNA: TGTGCCAGCAGTTACGGCGGCCAAGGACAGAATGAGCAGTTCTTC
size: -; D: -; J: TRBJ2-7; V: TRBV6-5; CDR3: CASWAGGGIYEQYF; DNA: TGTGCCAGCTGGGCAGGGGGAGGGATATACGAGCAGTACTTC
size: -; D: -; J: TRBJ2-7; V: TRBV9; CDR3: CASSDDLPGDQQYF; DNA: TGTGCCAGCAGCGACGACCTCCCGGGAGATCAGCAGTACTTC
size: once; D: -; J: TRBJ1-2; V: TRBV28; CDR3: CASSLQGGGYTF; DNA: TGTGCCAGCAGTCTCCAGGGCGGTGGCTACACCTTC
size: -; D: -; J: TRBJ1-5; V: TRBV28; CDR3: CASSADRHSNQPQHF; DNA: TGTGCCAGCAGTGCGGACAGACATAGCAATCAGCCCCAGCATTTT
size: -; D: -; J: TRBJ2-1; V: TRBV11-2; CDR3: CASSLDLLAEQFF; DNA: TGTGCCAGCAGCTTAGATTTATTGGCGGAGCAGTTCTTC
size: -; D: TRBD2; J: TRBJ2-3; V: TRBV5-1; CDR3: CASRKTSPDTQYF; DNA: TGCGCCAGCAGAAAGACTAGCCCAGATACGCAGTATTTT
size: -; D: TRBD2; J: TRBJ2-7; V: TRBV18; CDR3: CASSRGAGEGSYEQYF; DNA: TGTGCCAGCTCACGGGGAGCGGGAGAGGGCTCCTACGAGCAGTACTTC
size: -; D: -; J: TRBJ2-7; V: TRBV7-2; CDR3: CASSPSSYEQYF; DNA: TGTGCCAGCAGCCCGTCCAGCTACGAGCAGTACTTC
size: -; D: -; J: TRBJ2-7; V: TRBV6-6; CDR3: CASRGSGESYEQYF; DNA: TGTGCCAGCAGGGGGTCAGGGGAGTCTTACGAGCAGTACTTC
size: -; D: -; J: TRBJ1-5; V: TRBV27; CDR3: CASRPTVSNQPQHF; DNA: TGTGCCAGCAGGCCGACAGTTAGCAATCAGCCCCAGCATTTT
size: -; D: TRBD1; J: TRBJ2-7; V: TRBV11-2; CDR3: CASSLGGTGAYEQYF; DNA: TGTGCCAGCAGCTTGGGCGGGACAGGGGCCTACGAGCAGTACTTC
size: once; D: -; J: TRBJ2-7; V: TRBV5-1; CDR3: CASSLGGGLKAHEQYF; DNA: TGCGCCAGCAGCTTGGGTGGTGGACTAAAGGCCCACGAGCAGTACTTC
size: -; D: -; J: TRBJ2-5; V: TRBV7-2; CDR3: CASSLVGVYETQYF; DNA: TGTGCCAGCAGCTTAGTTGGGGTTTACGAGACCCAGTACTTC
size: once; D: -; J: TRBJ2-3; V: TRBV4-1; CDR3: CASRPSSTDTQYF; DNA: TGCGCCAGCAGACCATCTAGCACAGATACGCAGTATTTT
size: -; D: -; J: TRBJ1-5; V: TRBV2; CDR3: CASTKRDIRNQPQHF; DNA: TGTGCCAGCACTAAGAGAGATATACGCAATCAGCCCCAGCATTTT
size: -; D: TRBD2; J: TRBJ2-3; V: TRBV5-1; CDR3: CASSARGTSGRSTDTQYF; DNA: TGCGCCAGCAGCGCGAGGGGGACTAGCGGGAGGTCCACAGATACGCAGTATTTT
size: -; D: TRBD2; J: TRBJ2-3; V: TRBV13; CDR3: CASSSRLAGSSTTDTQYF; DNA: TGTGCCAGCAGCTCCAGACTAGCGGGATCCTCAACGACAGATACGCAGTATTTT
size: -; D: -; J: TRBJ2-7; V: TRBV5-6; CDR3: CASSSVVRGSYEQYF; DNA: TGTGCCAGCAGCTCGGTGGTCCGGGGGAGCTACGAGCAGTACTTC
size: few; D: -; J: TRBJ1-2; V: TRBV7-9; CDR3: CASSHDSARYGYTF; DNA: TGTGCCAGCAGCCACGACAGTGCCCGCTATGGCTACACCTTC
size: -; D: -; J: TRBJ2-7; V: TRBV9; CDR3: CASSVRGHLLDEQYF; DNA: TGTGCCAGCAGCGTGAGGGGACATCTTCTGGACGAGCAGTACTTC
size: -; D: TRBD1; J: TRBJ1-1; V: TRBV5-6; CDR3: CASSPAGGQGGPGTEAFF; DNA: TGTGCCAGCAGCCCTGCAGGTGGACAGGGAGGGCCGGGCACTGAAGCTTTCTTT
size: -; D: TRBD1; J: TRBJ1-1; V: TRBV6-6; CDR3: CASSQTGVGPEAFF; DNA: TGTGCCAGCAGTCAGACAGGGGTAGGGCCTGAAGCTTTCTTT
size: -; D: TRBD2; J: TRBJ2-2; V: TRBV5-1; CDR3: CASSFVAGLNTGELFF; DNA: TGCGCCAGCAGCTTCGTAGCGGGATTGAACACCGGGGAGCTGTTTTTT
size: -; D: -; J: TRBJ2-1; V: TRBV7-9; CDR3: CASSLGNPYNEQFF; DNA: TGTGCCAGCAGCTTAGGCAACCCATACAATGAGCAGTTCTTC
size: -; D: TRBD1; J: TRBJ1-4; V: TRBV4-3; CDR3: CASSQASDRGNEKLFF; DNA: TGCGCCAGCAGCCAAGCAAGTGACAGGGGCAATGAAAAACTGTTTTTT
size: -; D: -; J: TRBJ2-2; V: TRBV18; CDR3: CASSPRVKSNTGELFF; DNA: TGTGCCAGCTCACCACGTGTTAAATCGAACACCGGGGAGCTGTTTTTT
size: -; D: -; J: TRBJ1-2; V: TRBV6-5; CDR3: CASSPRDTFNYGYTF; DNA: TGTGCCAGCAGTCCACGGGACACATTTAACTATGGCTACACCTTC
size: -; D: -; J: TRBJ2-7; V: TRBV30; CDR3: CAWSKGLSYEQYF; DNA: TGTGCCTGGAGTAAGGGCCTCTCCTACGAGCAGTACTTC
size: -; D: -; J: TRBJ2-2; V: TRBV9; CDR3: CASSVGPDTGELFF; DNA: TGTGCCAGCAGCGTAGGGCCCGACACCGGGGAGCTGTTTTTT
size: -; D: TRBD2; J: TRBJ2-1; V: TRBV5-6; CDR3: CASSLRTSGGAYNEQFF; DNA: TGTGCCAGCAGCTTGAGGACTAGCGGGGGGGCCTACAATGAGCAGTTCTTC
size: -; D: TRBD2; J: TRBJ2-7; V: TRBV4-2; CDR3: CASSQTGLAYEQYF; DNA: TGTGCCAGCAGCCAAACAGGACTAGCCTACGAGCAGTACTTC
size: -; D: -; J: TRBJ2-6; V: TRBV4-1; CDR3: CASSQAYGSGANVLTF; DNA: TGCGCCAGCAGCCAAGCATACGGTTCAGGGGCCAACGTCCTGACTTTC
size: -; D: -; J: TRBJ2-6; V: TRBV5-1; CDR3: CASSFGLISGANVLTF; DNA: TGCGCCAGCAGCTTTGGACTGATCTCTGGGGCCAACGTCCTGACTTTC
size: -; D: -; J: TRBJ1-1; V: TRBV6-5; CDR3: CASSYGDRMNTEAFF; DNA: TGTGCCAGCAGCTATGGGGACCGCATGAACACTGAAGCTTTCTTT